This T cell receptor (beta chain) was observed in a study of blood T cell repertoires in COVID-19. Study details: There were acute and convalescent COVID-19 samples, and they came from the United States, Italy and Spain. Nucleic acid was either cDNA or gDNA, and it came from T cells, B-cell-depleted T cells, or PBMCs.

V was clipped by 4 bases and J by 10 bases; unmatched bases: 6. Germline values: CDR1 ENHRY, CDR2 SYGVKD. The CDR3 is made up of 14 amino acids. In the authors' methods: From reference gene primer amplification, estimates of nucleated cell counts were derived. TCRdb's copy holds only in-frame clones and misses some; the assay was immunoSEQ multiplex PCR. V and J calls and clone size are those listed in that table; D and trimming were worked out from the DNA. The sample yields about 100,000 clones, roughly 90% seen once. Sequenced sample: peripheral blood. The clonotype was recovered from a man aged 60 to 69 with acute or convalescent COVID-19. The chain uses TRBV10-3 and TRBJ1-6; 8 bases are a match to TRBD1. The DNA for the CDR3 is TGTGCCATCAGTGGGGGGACAGGTCCGTCACCCCTCCACTTT. Protein: CAISGGTGPSPLHF.